These 3 T cell receptor beta chains were all obtained from the same sample, sequenced in a study of cytomegalovirus exposure and HLA in healthy donors. 13 Jbeta primers and 60 Vbeta primers were used for the PCR. This table comes from immunoSEQ multiplex PCR, and its TCRdb copy is limited to in-frame clones, with some not included. The repertoire has 150,000 to 200,000 clones, just over 70% of them found once; the top ten carry about 4.7%. The material sequenced was PBMCs. The origin of the receptors is a man younger than 35 in good health and CMV-seropositive.

This clone appeared a few times. V gene TRBV19 combines with J gene TRBJ2-3; no definite D call. Germline V lookup: CDR1 LNHDA, CDR2 SQIVND (reference sequence). CDR3 length equals 14 residues. V was clipped by 4 bases and J by 3 bases, with 11 bases between them. As DNA, the CDR3 is TGTGCCAGTAGTACCCAACGTCAGACAGATACGCAGTATTTT. This sequence encodes CASSTQRQTDTQYF.

There are a few counts of this clone. The chain recombines TRBV6-5 with TRBJ1-1; D not resolved. The CDR3 spans 11 residues. The ends were cut back, 6 bases at V and 5 bases at J, with 7 bases in the middle. The germline V gene has CDR1 MNHEY and CDR2 SVGAGI. The CDR3 bases are TGTGCCAGCAGCTCCGAGACTGAAGCTTTCTTT. Encoded protein: CASSSETEAFF.

V and J are TRBV18 and TRBJ1-1; D is unclear. The CDR3 covers 13 residues. V was clipped by 6 bases and J by 10 bases, with 18 bases between them. Germline V gene lookup returns CDR1 KGHSH and CDR2 LQKENI. CDR3 protein: CASSLSGEPGAFF. Written as DNA, the CDR3 is TGTGCCAGCTCCCTCTCTGGGGAGCCTGGAGCTTTCTTT.